The 2 T cell receptor beta chains presented below share a single source sample, sequenced in a study of human T cells and chemical hapten exposure. One entry per CDR3 protein, called by TCRdb with MiXCR from the RACE reads. This table has around 340,000 distinct CDR3 sequences, approximately 6.3% appearing once. Time point here: patch test 1, 2 weeks after DPC sensitization. Treatment here: therapeutic diphenylcyclopropenone sensitization with weekly scalp DPC. The source material was whole blood, sampled in connection with sensitization to the hapten diphenylcyclopropenone (DPC). Receptor source: a woman under 30 with alopecia areata. Some clones in this sample may be carry-over from other donors' samples.

This clonotype has ten or more counts. The chain recombines TRBV2 with TRBJ2-3; 8 bases map to TRBD1. The CDR3 runs to 16 residues. CDR1 is SNHLY and CDR2 is FYNNEI in the germline V gene. V dropped 2 bases and J dropped 3; count of bases not matched to a gene: 7. CDR3 residues: CASSEITGGVTDTQYF. The CDR3 DNA sequence: TGTGCCAGCAGTGAAATTACAGGGGGAGTGACAGATACGCAGTATTTT.

This clonotype was found a few times. The J gene is TRBJ2-7, the V gene TRBV20-1, with 9 bases matching TRBD1. With V trimmed by 6 bases and J by 6 bases, 3 bases remained unmatched. The CDR3 consists of 11 residues. Germline V gene data show CDR1 as DFQATT and CDR2 as SNEGSKA (reference sequence). The CDR3 reads CSAAGQGEQYF. DNA for the CDR3: TGCAGTGCCGCGGGACAGGGCGAGCAGTACTTC.